In its sample, the clone carrying this T cell receptor (beta chain) was seen once. Its antigen is still unknown. This specimen comes from a study of high-grade serous ovarian cancer treatment subgroups. In the study overall: Mean per sample: about 15,000 reads, some 7,300 unique TCR beta rearrangements.

Broader study findings: Repertoire analysis covered CDR3 alone, not CDR1 or CDR2.

Measured with immunoSEQ multiplex PCR; TCRdb has only the in-frame clones, and not every one. The sample carries roughly 10,000 clones, less than 90% recorded once. This CDR3 has 14 residues. Germline CDR1 SQVTM, CDR2 ANQGSEA. V lost 8 bases to trimming and J lost 2 bases, with 15 bases between them. Tumor tissue was taken before any definitive surgery or chemotherapy was given. The receptor's source is a human donor with high-grade serous ovarian cancer. This chain links TRBV29-1 with TRBJ2-2, with a tentative D call TRBD2 (5 bases). Sequences were obtained from tumor tissue. CDR3 nucleotides: TGCAGCCCCAGGACTGCTCTCAACACCGGGGAGCTGTTTTTT. It encodes CSPRTALNTGELFF.